This T cell receptor (beta chain) was captured in a study of regulatory T cells in long-lasting Graves disease. With iRepertoire HTBI primers and Arm-PCR of CDR3 regions, TCR beta libraries were built. MiXCR was run by TCRdb on the multiplex PCR reads, yielding one entry per CDR3 protein. The sample has around 400,000 distinct CDR3 sequences, roughly 10% seen once. As for time point: newly diagnosed GD, antithyroid drugs for less than 3 months. After RNA was extracted from PBMCs, the TCR library was made from it. The CDR3 spans 14 residues. Turning to this clonotype: Being one base from a much bigger clone, this may be a read error.

In addition, the sample was reused for a study of T cells in Graves' hyperthyroidism and ophthalmopathy.

This sequence originates from a woman younger than 35 with Graves disease. The chain employs TRBV12-3 or TRBV12-4 and TRBJ2-5; 10 bases line up with TRBD2. The source was peripheral blood mononuclear cells (PBMCs), collected at new diagnosis, from a patient treated with antithyroid drugs. The CDR3 sequence is CASSLAGEIGEQYF. The CDR3 bases are TGTGCCAGCAGTCTAGCGGGAGAAATAGGTGAGCAGTACTTC.